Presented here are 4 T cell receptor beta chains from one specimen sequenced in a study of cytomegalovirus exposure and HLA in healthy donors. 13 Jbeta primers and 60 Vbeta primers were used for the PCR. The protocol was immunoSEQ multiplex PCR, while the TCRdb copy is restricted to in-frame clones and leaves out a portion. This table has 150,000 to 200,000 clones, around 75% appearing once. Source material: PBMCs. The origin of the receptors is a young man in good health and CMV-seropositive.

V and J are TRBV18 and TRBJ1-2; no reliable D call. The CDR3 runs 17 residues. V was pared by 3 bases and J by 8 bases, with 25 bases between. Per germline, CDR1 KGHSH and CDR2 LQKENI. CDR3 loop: CASSPREGNGPAGGYTF. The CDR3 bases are TGTGCCAGCTCACCGAGGGAGGGTAACGGGCCTGCCGGGGGCTACACCTTC.

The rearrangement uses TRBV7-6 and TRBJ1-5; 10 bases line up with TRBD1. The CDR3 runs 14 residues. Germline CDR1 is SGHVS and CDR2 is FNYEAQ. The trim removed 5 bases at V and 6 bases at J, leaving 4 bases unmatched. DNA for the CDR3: TGTGCCAGCAGCCCCGGGACAGGGGTTCAGCCCCAGCATTTT. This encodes CASSPGTGVQPQHF.

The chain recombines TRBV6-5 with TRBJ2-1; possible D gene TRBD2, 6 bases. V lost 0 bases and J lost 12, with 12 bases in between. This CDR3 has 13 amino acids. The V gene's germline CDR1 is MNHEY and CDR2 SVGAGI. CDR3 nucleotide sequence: TGTGCCAGCAGTTACTCGGGAGGCCTTGGGCAGTTCTTC. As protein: CASSYSGGLGQFF.

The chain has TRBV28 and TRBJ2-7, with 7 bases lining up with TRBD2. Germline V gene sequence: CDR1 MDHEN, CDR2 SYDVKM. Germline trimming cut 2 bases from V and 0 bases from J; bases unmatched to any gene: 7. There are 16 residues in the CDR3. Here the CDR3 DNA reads TGTGCCAGCAGTTTAGGGGGGGTCAACTACTCCTACGAGCAGTACTTC. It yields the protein CASSLGGVNYSYEQYF.